This entry describes one TCR beta chain. The antigen is unknown. The data originate from a study of T cell responses to AZD1222 COVID-19 vaccine. The CDR3 consists of 15 residues. V lost 3 bases, J lost 4 bases, and 16 bases lay in between. CDR1 is LNHDA, CDR2 SQIVND, per germline (reference sequence). Study-level findings and limits: Clonal diversity was possibly underestimated; the donors were predominantly white British and more often female. Repertoires were collected only later (after the peak T cell response had occurred).

Some clones are missing from TCRdb's copy, which holds only in-frame ones; the method was immunoSEQ multiplex PCR. The sample yields around 70,000 clones, about four fifths seen once. The chain combines TRBV19 with TRBJ2-7; perhaps TRBD1 as D (6 bases). The input for sequencing was peripheral blood, taken on day 0 of MenACWY control vaccination. The clonotype was recovered from an adult in good health. The CDR3 spells CASSIGVGHPYEQYF. The CDR3 DNA is TGTGCCAGTAGTATTGGCGTGGGACATCCATACGAGCAGTACTTC.